Listed here are 2 T cell receptor beta chains from one sample, sequenced in a study of patients and donors after allogeneic stem cell transplantation. TCRdb reprocessed the RT-PCR reads with MiXCR, giving one entry per CDR3 protein. The sample carries roughly 230,000 distinct CDR3 sequences, 14% recorded once. The sample was blood, either unsorted or a sorted T cell fraction (not recorded which). The receptors were gathered from a human donor who was either an allogeneic HSCT recipient or a stem cell or donor lymphocyte infusion donor (not recorded which). It is not recorded whose cells these are; they may come from a transplant donor.

The CDR3 sequence is CASSLGLWETQYF. The CDR3 nucleotides are TGTGCCAGCTCACTCGGACTGTGGGAGACCCAGTACTTC. The V call is TRBV18, the J call TRBJ2-5, with D perhaps matching TRBD2 (5 bases). Germline V gives CDR1 KGHSH, CDR2 LQKENI. Trimming stripped 4 bases from V and 5 bases from J, with 11 bases between. This CDR3 is built from 13 residues.

The chain links TRBV5-1 to TRBJ2-3, with a possible D match to TRBD2 (5 bases). The CDR3 contains 14 residues. Trimming pared 0 bases from V and 1 base from J, leaving 6 bases between. Germline assignment: CDR1 SGHRS and CDR2 YFSETQ. CDR3 in amino acids: CASSLEEGTDTQYF. The CDR3 coding sequence is TGCGCCAGCAGCTTGGAGGAGGGCACAGATACGCAGTATTTT.